Below, 15 T cell receptor beta chains from the same sample are listed, as sequenced in a study of T-cell reconstitution after alpha-beta-depleted transplantation in children. During its preparation, the TCRbeta library received unique molecular identifiers. A single record per CDR3 protein comes from TCRdb applying MiXCR to the PCR reads. This table holds some 550,000 distinct CDR3 sequences, more than 20% found once. Sequencing was performed on PBMCs, mostly from graft donor cells, taken 360 days after TCRalphabeta/CD19-depleted stem cell transplant. The receptors originated from a boy under two years old who had a stem cell transplant for acute myeloid leukemia, so the T cells may come from the graft donor.

The CDR3 here is CASGLGGLTNTGELFF. The CDR3 region has the DNA TGTGCTAGTGGTTTGGGCGGACTGACAAACACCGGGGAGCTGTTTTTT. The chain carries TRBV12-5 and TRBJ2-2; TRBD2 might be the D (5 bases). V shed 1 base and J shed 2 bases, with 11 bases lying between them. This CDR3 is 16 amino acids long. Germline lookup yields CDR1 LGHNT and CDR2 FRNRAP.

There are a few counts of this clonotype. The chain uses TRBV20-1 and TRBJ2-3; D remains unclear. In germline, CDR1 is DFQATT, CDR2 SNEGSKA (reference sequence). V was shortened by 0 bases and J by 6 bases, with 16 bases between the two germline ends. The CDR3 runs to 15 residues. In DNA form, the CDR3 reads TGCAGTGCTAGAGATAGCTACCGTCCGGCCGATACGCAGTATTTT. It specifies CSARDSYRPADTQYF.

The chain combines TRBV6-5 with TRBJ1-2; TRBD1 aligns across 7 bases. The CDR3 runs 16 residues. Germline V gene data show CDR1 as MNHEY and CDR2 as SVGAGI. V shed 0 bases and J 2 bases; nucleotides not matched to a gene: 6. The CDR3 region is CASSYSIGGENYGYTF. The CDR3 DNA reads TGTGCCAGCAGTTACTCGATAGGGGGCGAGAACTATGGCTACACCTTC.

Written as DNA, the CDR3 is TGTGCCAGCAGCTTATATGAAGTTCGGGGTGAGCAGTTCTTC. This gives the protein CASSLYEVRGEQFF. J is TRBJ2-1 and V is TRBV7-6, with a weak D call TRBD2 (5 bases). This CDR3 is 14 amino acids long. CDR1 is SGHVS and CDR2 is FNYEAQ in the germline V gene. Trimming shortened V by 2 bases and J by 9 bases, and 14 bases separated the two germline ends.

The sample holds many counts of this clonotype. The rearrangement links TRBV5-5 to TRBJ1-2, with D uncertain. V lost 0 bases, J lost 8 bases, and 11 bases lay in between. The CDR3 spans 13 residues. Germline-derived CDR1 and CDR2 are SGHKS and YYEKEE (reference sequence). The CDR3 loop reads CASSLEGYGGYTF. In DNA form, the CDR3 reads TGTGCCAGCAGCTTGGAAGGGTATGGAGGCTACACCTTC.

This chain links TRBV28 with TRBJ2-5; 8 bases are a match to TRBD1. Germline V lookup: CDR1 MDHEN, CDR2 SYDVKM. Trimming cost V 5 bases and J 5 bases; bases outside gene matches: 7. This CDR3 contains 14 residues. CDR3 protein: CASSRTGSGETQYF. The CDR3 DNA reads as TGTGCCAGCAGTCGGACAGGGAGTGGTGAGACCCAGTACTTC.

V usage is TRBV20-1 and J usage is TRBJ1-5; D gene ambiguous. V was cut by 6 bases and J by 0 bases, with 18 bases left in between. Germline assignment: CDR1 DFQATT and CDR2 SNEGSKA (reference sequence). This CDR3 has 16 residues. This CDR3 is CSAPKPGSNSNQPQHF. The CDR3 DNA reads as TGCAGTGCCCCTAAGCCGGGCAGCAATAGCAATCAGCCCCAGCATTTT.

This clonotype was observed at least ten times. V and J are TRBV20-1 and TRBJ2-1; maybe TRBD1 (5 bases). Trimming removed 6 bases from V and 4 bases from J, with 22 bases in between. This CDR3 has 16 amino acids. Looked up from germline, CDR1 is DFQATT and CDR2 is SNEGSKA (reference sequence). CDR3 sequence: CSASYVRGSIYNEQFF. The CDR3 DNA reads as TGCAGTGCGTCCTACGTTAGGGGTTCCATTTACAATGAGCAGTTCTTC.

This clonotype was seen many times. This sequence joins TRBV29-1 and TRBJ2-5; either TRBD1 or TRBD2 may fit D (6 bases each). The CDR3 runs to 14 residues. Germline values: CDR1 SQVTM, CDR2 ANQGSEA. Between the trimmed V and J ends, which lost 2 bases and 4 bases, there was a span of 14 bases. The CDR3 is CSVETGGGRETQYF. As DNA, the CDR3 is TGCAGCGTTGAAACCGGGGGCGGTCGAGAGACCCAGTACTTC.

The chain couples TRBV5-5 to TRBJ2-3; D tentatively reads TRBD1 or TRBD2 (5 bases each). Germline values: CDR1 SGHKS, CDR2 YYEKEE (reference sequence). The ends were cut back, 4 bases at V and 4 bases at J, with 16 bases in the middle. This CDR3 comprises 15 residues. CDR3 nucleotides: TGTGCCAGCAGCCGAACGGGACCCTACCCAGATACGCAGTATTTT. The encoded protein is CASSRTGPYPDTQYF.

CDR3 loop: CASSPGTGNDEQYF. The CDR3 DNA reads as TGTGCCAGCTCACCCGGGACAGGGAACGACGAGCAGTACTTC. The chain joins TRBV18 to TRBJ2-7, with 9 bases aligning to TRBD1. Trimming removed 3 bases from V and 5 bases from J; junction bases left unmatched: 5. Germline assignment: CDR1 KGHSH and CDR2 LQKENI. The CDR3 is 14 amino acids.

The chain is built from TRBV7-3 and TRBJ2-1; D could derive from TRBD1 or TRBD2 (5 bases each). Germline lookup yields CDR1 SGHTA and CDR2 FQGTGA. The CDR3 loop spans 17 amino acids. Trimming took 4 bases from V and 7 from J, leaving 23 bases between them. The DNA for the CDR3 is TGTGCCAGCAGCTCCCAGGCTGTGAGGGGCGGATGGAATGAGCAGTTCTTC. The encoded protein is CASSSQAVRGGWNEQFF.

Many counts were recorded for this clonotype. CDR3 in DNA: TGCAGCGTTGGAGGGCTAGCGGTAGAGACCCAGTACTTC. It yields the protein CSVGGLAVETQYF. The chain has TRBV29-1 and TRBJ2-5; 7 bases are shared with TRBD2. V shed 4 bases and J 4 bases; nucleotides not matched to a gene: 6. The CDR3 sequence is 13 residues long. Germline V gives CDR1 SQVTM, CDR2 ANQGSEA.

The gene calls are TRBV6-2 or TRBV6-3 and TRBJ1-1; D ambiguous. The CDR3 totals 14 residues. Germline loops: CDR1 MNHEY, CDR2 SVGEGT. V was cut by 4 bases and J by 1 base, with 10 bases left in between. The CDR3 region has the DNA TGTGCCAGCAGTTCCTATTGGGAGAACACTGAAGCTTTCTTT. Its translation is CASSSYWENTEAFF.

There are many counts of this clonotype. This chain connects TRBV20-1 to TRBJ2-1; D may be TRBD1 or TRBD2 (5 bases each). Germline-derived CDR1 and CDR2 are DFQATT and SNEGSKA (reference sequence). Trimming shortened V by 0 bases and J by 2 bases, and 17 bases separated the two germline ends. The length of the CDR3 is 17 residues. The CDR3 region has the DNA TGCAGTGCTAGAGAACCCGTCTGGGGGACCGCCTACAATGAGCAGTTCTTC. Its protein product is CSAREPVWGTAYNEQFF.